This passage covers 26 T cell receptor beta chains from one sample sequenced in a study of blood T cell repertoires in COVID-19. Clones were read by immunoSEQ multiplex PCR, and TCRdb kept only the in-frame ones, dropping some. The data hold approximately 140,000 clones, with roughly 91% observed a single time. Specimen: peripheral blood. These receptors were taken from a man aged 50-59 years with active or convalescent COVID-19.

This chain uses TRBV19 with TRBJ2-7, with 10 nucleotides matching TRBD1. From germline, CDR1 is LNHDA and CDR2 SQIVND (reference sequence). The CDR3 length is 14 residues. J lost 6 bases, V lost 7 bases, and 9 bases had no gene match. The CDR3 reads CASTMGQGTREQYF. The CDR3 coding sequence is TGTGCCAGTACTATGGGACAGGGGACGCGCGAGCAGTACTTC.

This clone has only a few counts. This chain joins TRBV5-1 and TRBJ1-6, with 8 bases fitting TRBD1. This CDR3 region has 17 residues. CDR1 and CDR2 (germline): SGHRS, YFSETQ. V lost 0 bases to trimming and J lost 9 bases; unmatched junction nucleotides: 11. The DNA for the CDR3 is TGCGCCAGCAGCTTGGCGCTGTTAGGACAGGGAGGTTCACCCCTCCACTTT. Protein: CASSLALLGQGGSPLHF. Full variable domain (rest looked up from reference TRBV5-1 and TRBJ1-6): KAGVTQTPRYLIKTRGQQVTLSCSPISGHRSVSWYQQTPGQGLQFLFEYFSETQRNKGNFPGRFSGRQFSNSRSEMNVSTLELGDSALYLCASSLALLGQGGSPLHFGNGTRLTVT.

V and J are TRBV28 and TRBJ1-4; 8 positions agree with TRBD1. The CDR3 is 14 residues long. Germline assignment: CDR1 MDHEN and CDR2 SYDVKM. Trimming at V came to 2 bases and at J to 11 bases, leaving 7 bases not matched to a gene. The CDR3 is CASSLVTGVEKLFF. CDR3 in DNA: TGTGCCAGCAGTTTAGTGACAGGGGTAGAGAAACTGTTTTTT. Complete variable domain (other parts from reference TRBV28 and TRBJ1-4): DVKVTQSSRYLVKRTGEKVFLECVQDMDHENMFWYRQDPGLGLRLIYFSYDVKMKEKGDIPEGYSVSREKKERFSLILESASTNQTSMYLCASSLVTGVEKLFFGSGTQLSVL.

This chain's CDR3 is CASSAGAGGASGLTDTQYF. The CDR3 DNA is TGTGCCAGCAGCGCCGGGGCTGGTGGGGCTAGCGGCCTCACAGATACGCAGTATTTT. The chain uses TRBV9 and TRBJ2-3, with 7 bases aligning to TRBD2. J was trimmed by 2 bases and V by 3 bases; bases with no gene match: 18. The CDR3 is 19 residues long. Germline V gene data show CDR1 as SGDLS and CDR2 as YYNGEE.

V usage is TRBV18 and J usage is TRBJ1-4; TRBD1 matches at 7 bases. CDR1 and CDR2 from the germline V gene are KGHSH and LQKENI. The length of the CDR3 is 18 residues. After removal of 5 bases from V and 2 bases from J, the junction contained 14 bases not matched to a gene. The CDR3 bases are TGTGCCAGCTCAAAGAGGAAGGATACAGGGGTCACTAATGAAAAACTGTTTTTT. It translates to CASSKRKDTGVTNEKLFF.

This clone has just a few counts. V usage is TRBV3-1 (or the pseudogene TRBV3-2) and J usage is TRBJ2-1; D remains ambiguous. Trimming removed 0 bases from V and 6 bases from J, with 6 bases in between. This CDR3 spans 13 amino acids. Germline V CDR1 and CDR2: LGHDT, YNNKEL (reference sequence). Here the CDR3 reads CASSQDRGNEQFF. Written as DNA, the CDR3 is TGTGCCAGCAGCCAAGACAGAGGCAATGAGCAGTTCTTC.

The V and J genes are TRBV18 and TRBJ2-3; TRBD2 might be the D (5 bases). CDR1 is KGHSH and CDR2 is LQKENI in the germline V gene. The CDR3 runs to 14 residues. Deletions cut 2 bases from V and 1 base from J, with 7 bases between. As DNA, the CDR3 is TGTGCCAGCTCACCAAACGGGGGCACAGATACGCAGTATTTT. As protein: CASSPNGGTDTQYF.

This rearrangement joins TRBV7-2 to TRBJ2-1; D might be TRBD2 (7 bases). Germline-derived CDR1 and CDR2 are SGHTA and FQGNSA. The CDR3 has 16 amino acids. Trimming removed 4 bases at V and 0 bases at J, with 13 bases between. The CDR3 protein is CASSSMGGASYNEQFF. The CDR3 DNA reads TGTGCCAGCAGCTCCATGGGGGGGGCCTCCTACAATGAGCAGTTCTTC. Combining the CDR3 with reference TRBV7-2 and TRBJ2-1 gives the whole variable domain GAGVSQSPSNKVTEKGKDVELRCDPISGHTALYWYRQSLGQGLEFLIYFQGNSAPDKSGLPSDRFSAERTGGSVSTLTIQRTQQEDSAVYLCASSSMGGASYNEQFFGPGTRLTVL.

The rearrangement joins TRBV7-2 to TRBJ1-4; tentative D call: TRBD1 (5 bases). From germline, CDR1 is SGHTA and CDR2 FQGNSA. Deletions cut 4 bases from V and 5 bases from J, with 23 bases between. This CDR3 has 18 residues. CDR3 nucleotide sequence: TGTGCCAGCAGCTCCAACCTAGGGGTCGGACGGACGAATGAAAAACTGTTTTTT. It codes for CASSSNLGVGRTNEKLFF. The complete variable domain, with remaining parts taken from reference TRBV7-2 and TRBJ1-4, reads GAGVSQSPSNKVTEKGKDVELRCDPISGHTALYWYRQSLGQGLEFLIYFQGNSAPDKSGLPSDRFSAERTGGSVSTLTIQRTQQEDSAVYLCASSSNLGVGRTNEKLFFGSGTQLSVL.

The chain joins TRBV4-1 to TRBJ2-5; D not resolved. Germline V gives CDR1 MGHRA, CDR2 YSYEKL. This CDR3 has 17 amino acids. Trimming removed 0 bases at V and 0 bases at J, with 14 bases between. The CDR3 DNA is TGCGCCAGCAGCCAAGAGGGCAAAAAGGTTCACCAAGAGACCCAGTACTTC. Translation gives CASSQEGKKVHQETQYF.

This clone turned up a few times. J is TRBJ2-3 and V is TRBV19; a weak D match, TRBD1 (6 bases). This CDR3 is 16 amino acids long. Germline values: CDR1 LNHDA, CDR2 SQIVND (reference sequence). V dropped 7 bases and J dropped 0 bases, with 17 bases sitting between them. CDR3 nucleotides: TGTGCCAGTAATCCCTCGGACAGCTTTAGCACAGATACGCAGTATTTT. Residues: CASNPSDSFSTDTQYF.

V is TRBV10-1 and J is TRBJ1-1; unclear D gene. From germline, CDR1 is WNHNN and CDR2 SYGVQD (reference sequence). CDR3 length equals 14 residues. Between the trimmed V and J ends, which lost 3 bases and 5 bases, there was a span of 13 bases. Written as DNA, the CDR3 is TGCGCCAGCAGTGATCCGGGGAAGGGAACTGAAGCTTTCTTT. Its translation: CASSDPGKGTEAFF.

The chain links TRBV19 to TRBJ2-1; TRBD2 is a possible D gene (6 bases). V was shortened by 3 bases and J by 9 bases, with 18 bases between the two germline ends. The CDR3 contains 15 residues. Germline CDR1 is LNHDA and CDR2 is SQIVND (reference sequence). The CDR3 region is CASSISTAVGGEQFF. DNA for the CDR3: TGTGCCAGTAGTATCTCGACTGCCGTCGGGGGTGAGCAGTTCTTC. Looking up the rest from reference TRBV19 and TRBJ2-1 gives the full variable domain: DGGITQSPKYLFRKEGQNVTLSCEQNLNHDAMYWYRQDPGQGLRLIYYSQIVNDFQKGDIAEGYSVSREKKESFPLTVTSAQKNPTAFYLCASSISTAVGGEQFFGPGTRLTVL.

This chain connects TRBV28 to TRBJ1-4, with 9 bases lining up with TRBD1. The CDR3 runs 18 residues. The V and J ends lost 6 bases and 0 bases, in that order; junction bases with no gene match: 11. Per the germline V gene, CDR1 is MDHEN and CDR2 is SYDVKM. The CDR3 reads CASSPGTGTFATNEKLFF. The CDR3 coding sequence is TGTGCCAGCAGCCCCGGGACAGGGACCTTCGCAACTAATGAAAAACTGTTTTTT.

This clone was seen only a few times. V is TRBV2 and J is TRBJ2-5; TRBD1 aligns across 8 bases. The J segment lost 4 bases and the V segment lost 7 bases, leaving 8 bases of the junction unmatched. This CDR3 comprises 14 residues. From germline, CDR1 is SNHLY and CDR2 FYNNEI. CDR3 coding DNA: TGTGCCAGCAAACAAAGACAGGGGCCAGAGACCCAGTACTTC. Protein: CASKQRQGPETQYF.

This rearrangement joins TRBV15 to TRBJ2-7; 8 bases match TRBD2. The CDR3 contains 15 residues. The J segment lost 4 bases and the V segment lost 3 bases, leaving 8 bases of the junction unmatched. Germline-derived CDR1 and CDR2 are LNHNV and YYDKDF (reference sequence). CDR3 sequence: CATSRAGAGGYEQYF. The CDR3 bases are TGTGCCACCAGCAGGGCCGGCGCGGGGGGTTACGAGCAGTACTTC.

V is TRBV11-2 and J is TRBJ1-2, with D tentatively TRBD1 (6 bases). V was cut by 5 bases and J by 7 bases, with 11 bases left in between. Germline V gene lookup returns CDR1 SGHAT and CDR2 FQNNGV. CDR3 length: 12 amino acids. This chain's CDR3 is CASSLRGGGYTF. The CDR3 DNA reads TGTGCCAGCAGCCTAAGAGGGGGTGGCTACACCTTC.

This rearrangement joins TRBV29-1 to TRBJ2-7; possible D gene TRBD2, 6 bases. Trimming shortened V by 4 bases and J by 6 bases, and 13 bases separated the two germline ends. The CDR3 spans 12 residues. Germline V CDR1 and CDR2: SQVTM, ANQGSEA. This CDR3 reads CSVAGREPEQYF. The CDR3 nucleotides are TGCAGCGTTGCTGGACGGGAGCCCGAGCAGTACTTC.

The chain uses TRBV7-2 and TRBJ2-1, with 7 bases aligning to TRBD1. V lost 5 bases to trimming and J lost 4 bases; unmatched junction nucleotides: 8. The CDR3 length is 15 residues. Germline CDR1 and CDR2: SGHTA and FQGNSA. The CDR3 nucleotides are TGTGCCAGCAGCCGGAGTGGGACAGAGTACAATGAGCAGTTCTTC. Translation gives CASSRSGTEYNEQFF.

CDR3 loop: CSVAGQENTGELFF. CDR3 DNA: TGCAGCGTTGCGGGACAGGAGAACACCGGGGAGCTGTTTTTT. The chain joins TRBV29-1 to TRBJ2-2; 8 nucleotides agree with TRBD1. The V gene end was trimmed by 4 bases and the J gene end by 1 base; junction bases not matched to a gene: 2. This CDR3 contains 14 residues. CDR1 and CDR2 (germline): SQVTM, ANQGSEA.

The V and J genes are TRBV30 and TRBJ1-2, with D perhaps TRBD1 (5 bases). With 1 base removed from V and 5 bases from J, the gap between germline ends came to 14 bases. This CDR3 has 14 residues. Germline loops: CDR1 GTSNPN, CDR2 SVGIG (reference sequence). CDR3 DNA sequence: TGTGCCTGGAGTGGTCCAGGGTCGATTTATGGCTACACCTTC. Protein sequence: CAWSGPGSIYGYTF.

The CDR3 region has the DNA TGTGCCAGCAGCCAAGAAGCGCTGAGGGGCTACACCTTC. This translates into CASSQEALRGYTF. The chain is built from TRBV4-2 and TRBJ1-2; unclear D gene. This CDR3 is 13 amino acids long. The germline CDR1 and CDR2 sequences are LGHNA and YNFKEQ. V was shortened by 0 bases and J by 8 bases, with 10 bases between the two germline ends.

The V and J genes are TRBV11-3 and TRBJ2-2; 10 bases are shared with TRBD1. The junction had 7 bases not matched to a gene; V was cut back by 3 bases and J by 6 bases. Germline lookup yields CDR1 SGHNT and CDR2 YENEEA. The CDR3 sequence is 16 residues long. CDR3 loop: CASSFRQGALPGELFF. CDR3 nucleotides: TGTGCCAGCAGCTTTCGACAGGGGGCGCTCCCCGGGGAGCTGTTTTTT.

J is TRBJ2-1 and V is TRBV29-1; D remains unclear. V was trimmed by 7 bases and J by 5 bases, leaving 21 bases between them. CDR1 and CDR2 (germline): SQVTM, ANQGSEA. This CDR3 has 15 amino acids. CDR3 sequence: CSASHSRGSDNEQFF. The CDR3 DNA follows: TGCAGCGCCAGCCACTCGAGAGGCAGCGACAATGAGCAGTTCTTC.

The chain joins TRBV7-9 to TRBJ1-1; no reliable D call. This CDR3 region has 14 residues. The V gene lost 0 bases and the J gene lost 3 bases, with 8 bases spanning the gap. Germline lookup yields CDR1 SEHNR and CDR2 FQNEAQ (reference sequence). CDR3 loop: CASSLAEKHTEAFF. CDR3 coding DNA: TGTGCCAGCAGCTTAGCGGAGAAACACACTGAAGCTTTCTTT. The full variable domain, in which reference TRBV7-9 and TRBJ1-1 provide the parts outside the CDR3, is DTGVSQNPRHKITKRGQNVTFRCDPISEHNRLYWYRQTLGQGPEFLTYFQNEAQLEKSRLLSDRFSAERPKGSFSTLEIQRTEQGDSAMYLCASSLAEKHTEAFFGQGTRLTVV.

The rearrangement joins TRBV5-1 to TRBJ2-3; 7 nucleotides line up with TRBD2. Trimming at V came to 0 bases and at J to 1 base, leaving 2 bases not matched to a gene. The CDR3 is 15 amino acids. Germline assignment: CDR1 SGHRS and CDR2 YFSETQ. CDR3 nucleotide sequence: TGCGCCAGCAGCTTGGCGAGCGGGGGCACAGATACGCAGTATTTT. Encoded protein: CASSLASGGTDTQYF.